This TCR beta chain derives from a study of blood T cell repertoires in COVID-19. In the study overall: Specimens from acute and convalescent COVID-19 originated in the United States, Italy and Spain. T cells, B-cell-depleted T cells, or PBMCs supplied cDNA or gDNA.

As originally analysed: Using reference gene primer amplification, nucleated cell counts were estimated. Profiling relied on immunoSEQ multiplex PCR, and the TCRdb table lists in-frame clones only, not all of them. V and J calls and clone size are copied from that table; D and trimming were computed from the DNA. The sample records about 480,000 clones, roughly 89% being singletons. This clone was counted a few times. Germline V gene sequence: CDR1 MNHEY, CDR2 SMNVEV (reference sequence). V was pared by 8 bases and J by 0 bases, with 10 bases of the junction left unmatched. The CDR3 extends over 16 amino acids.

The genes are TRBV27 and TRBJ2-7; 10 bases agree with TRBD2. The receptor was derived from a man aged 18 to 30 with COVID-19, enrolled during active disease. What was sequenced was peripheral blood. The CDR3 DNA sequence: TGTGCCAGCCGGGGACTAGCGACCCGGAGCTCCTACGAGCAGTACTTC. Residues: CASRGLATRSSYEQYF.